The present T cell receptor (beta chain) was sequenced within a study of T cell responses to AZD1222 COVID-19 vaccine. Germline V lookup: CDR1 SQVTM, CDR2 ANQGSEA. V shed 2 bases and J shed 6 bases, with 1 base lying between them. The CDR3 is 9 residues long. Clones were sequenced by immunoSEQ multiplex PCR, and TCRdb holds only the in-frame ones, with some missing. The sample has around 180,000 clones, around 87% seen once; the top ten hold about 3%. The receptor was derived from an adult in good health. The sequencing here drew on peripheral blood, taken on day 0 of AZD1222 vaccination. This chain uses TRBV29-1 with TRBJ1-2; D not resolved. The CDR3 spells CSVENGYTF. The CDR3 region has the DNA TGCAGCGTTGAAAATGGCTACACCTTC.